This T cell receptor (beta chain) was identified during a study of blood T cell repertoires in COVID-19. Study in general: Whether acute or convalescent, the COVID-19 samples came from the United States, Italy and Spain. The analysed material was cDNA or gDNA that came from T cells, B-cell-depleted T cells, or PBMCs.

Original methodology: Estimation of nucleated cell counts relied on the amplification of reference gene primers. TCRdb's copy holds only in-frame clones and misses some; the assay was immunoSEQ multiplex PCR. D and trimming were read from the DNA, whereas the V and J calls and clone size are those reported in that table. The table shows around 120,000 clones, with around 84% occurring only once. This clone was detected only once. The CDR3 has 20 amino acids. The material sequenced was peripheral blood. The chain links TRBV21-1 to TRBJ1-4; the D segment call TRBD1 is taken from the table without a DNA check. TRBV21-1 is annotated as a pseudogene. The receptor comes from a human donor in a cohort sampled during active COVID-19. The CDR3 sequence: CASSTLRRDRGRVANEKLFF. Written as DNA, the CDR3 is TGTGCCAGCAGCACTCTCCGCCGGGACAGGGGGCGGGTAGCTAATGAAAAACTGTTTTTT.